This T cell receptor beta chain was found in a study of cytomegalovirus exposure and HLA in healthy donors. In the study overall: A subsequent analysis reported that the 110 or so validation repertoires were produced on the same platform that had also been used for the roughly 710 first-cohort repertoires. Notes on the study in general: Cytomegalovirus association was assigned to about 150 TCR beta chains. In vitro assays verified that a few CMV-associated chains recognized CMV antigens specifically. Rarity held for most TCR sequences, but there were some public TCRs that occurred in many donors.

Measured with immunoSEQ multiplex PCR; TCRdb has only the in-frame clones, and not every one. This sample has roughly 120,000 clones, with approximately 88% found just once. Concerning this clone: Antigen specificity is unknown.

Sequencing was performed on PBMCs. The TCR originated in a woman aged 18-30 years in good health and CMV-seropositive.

CDR3 in DNA: TGTGCCAGCAGTTTAGGAGGCCTTCCGAGGACTGAAGCTTTCTTT. Its translation is CASSLGGLPRTEAFF. The chain carries TRBV27 and TRBJ1-1; D gene ambiguous. The CDR3 is 15 residues long. The V gene lost 2 bases and the J gene lost 5 bases, with 15 bases spanning the gap. In germline, CDR1 is MNHEY, CDR2 SMNVEV (reference sequence).